Below are 6 T cell receptor beta chains sequenced from a single sample in a study of blood T cell repertoires in COVID-19. Generated by immunoSEQ multiplex PCR, the TCRdb table keeps only in-frame clones and is missing some. The sample consists of roughly 250,000 clones, about four fifths of them appearing once. The sequenced sample was PBMCs or T cells enriched from blood (not recorded which). Receptors originate from a woman in her thirties or forties who had been exposed to COVID-19.

Here the CDR3 reads CASSPGLDRGMFGAFF. The CDR3 region has the DNA TGTGCCAGCAGCCCGGGACTGGACAGGGGGATGTTCGGAGCTTTCTTT. V usage is TRBV5-4 and J usage is TRBJ1-1, with 10 bases fitting TRBD1. In germline, CDR1 is SGHNT, CDR2 YYREEE (reference sequence). CDR3 length: 16 amino acids. The junction had 16 bases not matched to a gene; V was cut back by 4 bases and J by 10 bases.

As regards this clone: Within the sample, other DNA sequences also encode this same CDR3. The V and J genes are TRBV7-3 and TRBJ1-2; D may be TRBD1 (5 bases). Germline loops: CDR1 SGHTA, CDR2 FQGTGA. V gave up 0 bases and J gave up 2 bases, with 7 bases separating them. There are 14 residues in the CDR3. CDR3 coding DNA: TGTGCCAGCAGCTTAACGCCAGGGAACTATGGCTACACCTTC. Translated: CASSLTPGNYGYTF. Looking up the rest from reference TRBV7-3 and TRBJ1-2 gives the full variable domain: GAGVSQTPSNKVTEKGKYVELRCDPISGHTALYWYRQSLGQGPEFLIYFQGTGAADDSGLPNDRFFAVRPEGSVSTLKIQRTERGDSAVYLCASSLTPGNYGYTFGSGTRLTVV.

The chain employs TRBV6-2 or TRBV6-3 and TRBJ2-1; D may be TRBD2 (5 bases). The germline V gene has CDR1 MNHEY and CDR2 SVGEGT. Trimming shortened V by 6 bases and J by 15 bases, and 15 bases separated the two germline ends. The CDR3 spans 11 residues. The DNA for the CDR3 is TGTGCCAGCAGCCAAGGACTCGCTTGGTTCTTC. It translates to CASSQGLAWFF.

A remark on this clone: Different DNA sequences within this sample yield the same CDR3. V is TRBV10-3 and J is TRBJ2-7; D gene ambiguous. Between the trimmed V and J ends, which lost 5 bases and 4 bases, there was a span of 3 bases. This CDR3 region has 10 residues. Per the germline V gene, CDR1 is ENHRY and CDR2 is SYGVKD. As DNA, the CDR3 is TGTGCCATCAGTCCATACGAGCAGTACTTC. It is translated as CAISPYEQYF.

The chain employs TRBV19 and TRBJ1-6, with 9 bases matching TRBD1. Per the germline V gene, CDR1 is LNHDA and CDR2 is SQIVND (reference sequence). The V and J ends lost 7 bases and 7 bases, in that order; junction bases with no gene match: 8. The CDR3 loop spans 15 amino acids. The CDR3 DNA is TGTGCCAGTACGAGGACAGGGGATCTCAATTCACCCCTCCACTTT. It codes for CASTRTGDLNSPLHF.

V usage is TRBV27 and J usage is TRBJ1-5, with D possibly TRBD1 on 6 matching bases. This CDR3 is 15 amino acids long. Between the trimmed V and J ends, which lost 5 bases and 3 bases, there was a span of 14 bases. Per the germline V gene, CDR1 is MNHEY and CDR2 is SMNVEV (reference sequence). The CDR3 DNA sequence: TGTGCCAGCAGTCAAACTTGGACAGACAATCAGCCCCAGCATTTT. It encodes CASSQTWTDNQPQHF.